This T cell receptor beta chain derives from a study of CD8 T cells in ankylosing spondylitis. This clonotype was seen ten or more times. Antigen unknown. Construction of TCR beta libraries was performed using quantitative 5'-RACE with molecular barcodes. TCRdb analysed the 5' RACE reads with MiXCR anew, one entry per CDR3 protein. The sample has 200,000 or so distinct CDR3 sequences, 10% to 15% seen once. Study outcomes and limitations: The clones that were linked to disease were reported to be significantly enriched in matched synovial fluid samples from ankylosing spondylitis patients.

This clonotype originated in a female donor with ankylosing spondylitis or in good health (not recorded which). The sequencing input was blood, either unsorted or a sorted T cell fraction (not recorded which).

For the CDR3, the DNA is TGTGCCAGCAGTTATGGTCTTGGGGCTGAAGCTTTCTTT. Its translation: CASSYGLGAEAFF. V is TRBV6-6 and J is TRBJ1-1; D is ambiguous. Germline CDR1 is MNHNY and CDR2 is SVGAGI (reference sequence). This CDR3 contains 13 residues. The V and J ends lost 3 bases and 6 bases respectively, with 11 bases between them.